Listed here is a single T cell receptor beta chain. The data belong to a study of blood T cell repertoires in COVID-19. Study-level background: There were acute and convalescent COVID-19 samples, and they came from the United States, Italy and Spain. The analysed material was cDNA or gDNA that came from T cells, B-cell-depleted T cells, or PBMCs.

In the study's own analysis: Amplified reference gene primers provided the basis for estimating nucleated cell counts. This table comes from immunoSEQ multiplex PCR, and its TCRdb copy is limited to in-frame clones, with some not included. V and J calls plus clone size are reproduced from that table; the DNA served to infer D and trimming. Of hundreds of thousands of clones listed, approximately 90% were seen once; the top ten hold roughly 6.2%. Sequencing was performed on peripheral blood. The sequence came from a man aged 55 to 70 who had recovered from COVID-19.

CDR3 sequence (DNA): TGTGCCAGCAGCTTGGCGGGAGGGAGCACAGATACGCAGTATTTT. Amino acid sequence: CASSLAGGSTDTQYF. V and J are TRBV5-8 and TRBJ2-3, with TRBD2 matching 8 bases. V trimming: 0 bases; J trimming: 0 bases; junction bases outside the gene matches: 0. Germline CDR1 SGHTS, CDR2 YDEGEE. The CDR3 is made up of 15 amino acids.